These 31 T cell receptor beta chains were sequenced from one sample in a study of metastatic and nonmetastatic thyroid tumors. TCRdb re-called clones from the PCR reads using MiXCR. Of almost 7,500 clones in the sample, 25% to 30% are singletons; the top ten hold 20% to 30%. Prior to thyroid surgery, none of the patients had received any treatment. The sequenced material came from adjacent normal tissue. The source of these receptors is a male donor with papillary thyroid cancer or a benign thyroid nodule (not recorded which). Some clones in this sample may be carry-over from other donors' samples.

This clone was found many times. The chain has TRBV28 and TRBJ2-3; possible D gene TRBD1, 6 bases. Trimming removed 5 bases from V and 3 bases from J, with 15 bases in between. Germline V CDR1 and CDR2: MDHEN, SYDVKM. This CDR3 spans 15 amino acids. CDR3 DNA sequence: TGTGCCAGCAGTCCCCTGGGGGCTAGGACAGATACGCAGTATTTT. Translated, it gives CASSPLGARTDTQYF.

With respect to this clone: A much larger clone sits a single nucleotide away, making a read error possible. This rearrangement joins TRBV4-1 to TRBJ2-3; possible D gene TRBD1, 6 bases. Germline V gene lookup returns CDR1 MGHRA and CDR2 YSYEKL. Between the trimmed V and J ends, which lost 4 bases and 7 bases, there was a span of 18 bases. This CDR3 is 15 amino acids long. The CDR3 DNA follows: TGCGCCAGCAGCCCCCCGGACAGCGAGACATATACGCAGTATTTT. Protein: CASSPPDSETYTQYF.

This sequence joins TRBV5-8 and TRBJ2-7; perhaps TRBD2 as D (5 bases). The CDR3 spans 15 residues. V lost 7 bases to trimming and J lost 4 bases, with 21 bases between them. Germline V gene sequence: CDR1 SGHTS, CDR2 YDEGEE. The CDR3 nucleotides are TGTGCCAGCCAAATGAGGGCTATGGGGAGTTACGAGCAGTACTTC. It encodes CASQMRAMGSYEQYF. The full variable domain, with the rest looked up from reference TRBV5-8 and TRBJ2-7, is EAGVTQSPTHLIKTRGQQATLRCSPISGHTSVYWYQQALGLGLQFLLWYDEGEERNRGNFPPRFSGRQFPNYSSELNVNALELEDSALYLCASQMRAMGSYEQYFGPGTRLTVT.

By its share, this clone is medium-sized. CDR3 sequence: CASSLSPSGGGTDTQYF. The CDR3 DNA sequence: TGTGCCAGCAGTCTAAGCCCTAGCGGGGGGGGCACAGATACGCAGTATTTT. The J gene is TRBJ2-3, the V gene TRBV6-6, with 12 positions matching TRBD2. V lost 5 bases and J lost 1; bases outside the gene matches: 7. Germline V gives CDR1 MNHNY, CDR2 SVGAGI (reference sequence). This CDR3 has 17 residues.

This clone was observed at least ten times. Additional DNA sequences in this sample encode the identical CDR3. This chain uses TRBV5-4 with TRBJ2-3, with 16 bases lining up with TRBD2. CDR1 and CDR2 (germline): SGHNT, YYREEE (reference sequence). CDR3 length equals 19 residues. V lost 0 bases to trimming and J lost 0 bases; unmatched junction nucleotides: 4. CDR3 bases: TGTGCCAGCAGCTTGGATGGGACTAGCGGGGGGGCGAGCACAGATACGCAGTATTTT. It yields the protein CASSLDGTSGGASTDTQYF.

Many counts were recorded for this clone. The chain joins TRBV16 to TRBJ1-6; TRBD1 matches 7 bases. Germline V gene data show CDR1 as KGHSY and CDR2 as FQNENV. The trim removed 5 bases at V and 7 bases at J, leaving 11 bases unmatched. The CDR3 consists of 16 residues. CDR3 protein: CASSLQLGGVNSPLHF. The DNA of the CDR3 is TGTGCCAGCAGCTTACAGCTAGGGGGCGTCAATTCACCCCTCCACTTT. Drawing the rest from reference TRBV16 and TRBJ1-6, the complete variable domain is GEEVAQTPKHLVRGEGQKAKLYCAPIKGHSYVFWYQQVLKNEFKFLISFQNENVFDETGMPKERFSAKCLPNSPCSLEIQATKLEDSAVYFCASSLQLGGVNSPLHFGNGTRLTVT.

The gene calls are TRBV12-5 and TRBJ2-1; TRBD1 or TRBD2 may be the D gene (5 bases each). The CDR3 is made up of 15 amino acids. Germline V CDR1 and CDR2: LGHNT, FRNRAP. Trimming stripped 5 bases from V and 9 bases from J, with 20 bases between. CDR3 DNA sequence: TGTGCTAGTGGTCCTACGGGGCAGGGAAAGAGTGAGCAGTTCTTC. The encoded protein is CASGPTGQGKSEQFF.

The table lists this clone with many counts. Other nucleotide sequences in the sample specify the same CDR3. The chain combines TRBV28 with TRBJ2-5, with 7 bases matching TRBD2. V shed 2 bases and J 1 base; nucleotides not matched to a gene: 4. The germline V gene encodes CDR1 MDHEN and CDR2 SYDVKM. The CDR3 contains 15 residues. The CDR3 nucleotides are TGTGCCAGCAGTTTAAGTGGCGGGAGCCAAGAGACCCAGTACTTC. It translates to CASSLSGGSQETQYF.

This clone was detected a few times. The V and J genes are TRBV12-3 or TRBV12-4 and TRBJ1-5; 10 bases match TRBD1. V gave up 5 bases and J gave up 7 bases; unmatched junction bases: 8. The CDR3 sequence is 15 residues long. The CDR3 region has the DNA TGTGCCAGCAGTCCAGGACAGGGGGGTGTCCAGCCCCAGCATTTT. It yields the protein CASSPGQGGVQPQHF.

Points on this clone: A read error may account for a junction end that differs from germline. The chain employs TRBV20-1 and TRBJ2-5; D is ambiguous. The CDR3 extends over 11 amino acids. Germline CDR1 reads DFQATT; CDR2 reads SNEGSKA (reference sequence). The CDR3 is CSARAVETKYF. CDR3 sequence (DNA): TGCAGTGCTAGAGCTGTAGAGACCAAGTACTTC.

This clone counts as medium-sized. The rearrangement uses TRBV15 and TRBJ2-1, with D perhaps matching TRBD2 (6 bases). The V gene's germline CDR1 is LNHNV and CDR2 YYDKDF (reference sequence). Trimming removed 3 bases at V and 0 bases at J, with 15 bases between. This CDR3 has 17 amino acids. The CDR3 region has the DNA TGTGCCACCAGCAGGGATGGGACTTCCGGCTCCTACAATGAGCAGTTCTTC. It translates to CATSRDGTSGSYNEQFF.

This clone came up a few times. The chain employs TRBV12-5 and TRBJ2-7; either TRBD1 or TRBD2 may supply D (6 bases each). Deletions cut 1 base from V and 2 bases from J, with 12 bases between. The CDR3 is 15 amino acids. From germline, CDR1 is LGHNT and CDR2 FRNRAP. The chain's CDR3 is CASGLEGGGAYEQYF. The CDR3 DNA reads TGTGCTAGTGGTTTGGAAGGAGGGGGAGCCTACGAGCAGTACTTC.

This clone came up once. The chain uses TRBV11-2 and TRBJ1-2, with D unresolved. With 0 bases removed from V and 2 bases from J, the gap between germline ends came to 7 bases. Germline CDR1 reads SGHAT; CDR2 reads FQNNGV. This CDR3 is built from 14 residues. CDR3 sequence: CASSLDPLNYGYTF. The DNA of the CDR3 is TGTGCCAGCAGCTTAGACCCCTTGAACTATGGCTACACCTTC.

This clone is labeled as medium-sized. V and J are TRBV20-1 and TRBJ2-7; 7 bases match TRBD1. This CDR3 is built from 15 residues. J lost 0 bases, V lost 0 bases, and 5 bases had no gene match. CDR1 is DFQATT and CDR2 is SNEGSKA in the germline V gene (reference sequence). CDR3 residues: CSARERGLSSYEQYF. The CDR3 nucleotides are TGCAGTGCTAGAGAAAGGGGGCTAAGCTCCTACGAGCAGTACTTC.

This clone was detected only a few times. The V call is TRBV20-1, the J call TRBJ2-7, with 11 bases fitting TRBD1. The CDR3 spans 15 residues. V lost 3 bases to trimming and J lost 4 bases; unmatched junction nucleotides: 8. Germline CDR1 reads DFQATT; CDR2 reads SNEGSKA (reference sequence). This CDR3 is CSARRDRGNLYEQYF. CDR3 coding DNA: TGCAGTGCTAGGAGGGACAGGGGGAATTTATACGAGCAGTACTTC.

This clone was observed a handful of times. This rearrangement joins TRBV11-3 to TRBJ2-7, with D unresolved. Germline CDR1 and CDR2: SGHNT and YENEEA. V lost 2 bases and J lost 3, with 11 bases in between. The CDR3 loop spans 14 amino acids. CDR3 bases: TGTGCCAGCAGCTTATATGACGTGGGCTACGAGCAGTACTTC. It codes for CASSLYDVGYEQYF.

There are a few counts of this clone. The V call is TRBV6-1, the J call TRBJ2-7; D possibly corresponds to TRBD2 (7 bases). Trimming removed 3 bases at V and 2 bases at J, with 17 bases between. Germline values: CDR1 MNHNS, CDR2 SASEGT. The CDR3 spans 16 residues. CDR3 protein: CASSDPKGGAAYEQYF. The CDR3 nucleotides are TGTGCCAGCAGTGACCCCAAGGGGGGGGCCGCCTACGAGCAGTACTTC.

This chain connects TRBV20-1 to TRBJ1-5; possible D gene TRBD1, 5 bases. The ends were cut back, 6 bases at V and 7 bases at J, with 19 bases in the middle. The germline CDR1 and CDR2 sequences are DFQATT and SNEGSKA (reference sequence). This CDR3 has 14 amino acids. DNA for the CDR3: TGCAGTGCCCACTTCGAAAGGGGAGACCAGCCCCAGCATTTT. This gives the protein CSAHFERGDQPQHF.

This clone was recorded a few times. The chain combines TRBV6-2 or TRBV6-3 with TRBJ2-4; 9 nucleotides match TRBD2. Germline V lookup: CDR1 MNHEY, CDR2 SVGEGT. CDR3 size: 14 residues. The trim removed 8 bases at V and 9 bases at J, leaving 11 bases unmatched. This CDR3 is CASCLSSRGGIQYF. The CDR3 DNA follows: TGTGCCAGCTGCCTTTCATCGCGGGGGGGCATTCAGTACTTC.

This clone has a handful of counts. This chain joins TRBV20-1 and TRBJ2-1; possibly TRBD2 for D (6 bases). The CDR3 is made up of 14 amino acids. Germline V CDR1 and CDR2: DFQATT, SNEGSKA (reference sequence). V dropped 6 bases and J dropped 0 bases, with 12 bases sitting between them. The CDR3 DNA follows: TGCAGTGCACGGGACTTCAACTCCTACAATGAGCAGTTCTTC. Encoded protein: CSARDFNSYNEQFF.

This clone was seen only a few times. One end of the junction is discordant with germline, which a read error may explain. The chain is built from TRBV12-3 or TRBV12-4 and TRBJ1-5; 7 nucleotides align to TRBD1. CDR3 size: 16 residues. The CDR3 bases are TGTGCCAGCAGTTCAGGGGGGCCTTATAGCAATCAGTCCCAGCATTTT. It encodes CASSSGGPYSNQSQHF.

This clone is medium-sized within its sample. The chain combines TRBV20-1 with TRBJ2-7, with D maybe TRBD2 (6 bases). Germline CDR1 reads DFQATT; CDR2 reads SNEGSKA (reference sequence). V was clipped by 6 bases and J by 7 bases, with 22 bases between them. This CDR3 region has 14 residues. In DNA, the CDR3 is TGCAGTGCCCCATTTGAACGTGGGGGGAGGGAGCAGTACTTC. Translation: CSAPFERGGREQYF.

This clone has more than one count but fewer than ten. The CDR3 sequence is CASSSRGTQPQHF. CDR3 in DNA: TGTGCCAGCAGCTCACGGGGAACTCAGCCCCAGCATTTT. This rearrangement joins TRBV5-5 to TRBJ1-5; no reliable D call. The CDR3 length is 13 residues. The V end lost 3 bases, the J end lost 6 bases, and 10 bases lay between the germline ends. Per the germline V gene, CDR1 is SGHKS and CDR2 is YYEKEE (reference sequence).

This clone was counted a few times. J is TRBJ2-7 and V is TRBV6-1, with a possible D match to TRBD2 (5 bases). CDR1 is MNHNS and CDR2 is SASEGT in the germline V gene. This CDR3 spans 14 amino acids. The V and J ends lost 5 bases and 3 bases respectively, with 14 bases between them. The CDR3 sequence: CASSPRPTSYEQYF. Here the CDR3 DNA reads TGTGCCAGCAGTCCCCGACCCACTAGCTACGAGCAGTACTTC.

As DNA, the CDR3 is TGCAGTGCTAGAGACACACTAGCGGGCTACGAGCAGTACTTC. The encoded protein is CSARDTLAGYEQYF. The chain has TRBV20-1 and TRBJ2-7, with TRBD2 identical over 9 bases. CDR1 DFQATT and CDR2 SNEGSKA come from the germline V gene (reference sequence). The CDR3 has 14 residues. The junction had 3 bases not matched to a gene; V was cut back by 0 bases and J by 3 bases.

The chain joins TRBV12-5 to TRBJ2-3; 12 positions match TRBD2. V was pared by 4 bases and J by 0 bases, with 17 bases of the junction left unmatched. Per germline, CDR1 LGHNT and CDR2 FRNRAP. The CDR3 consists of 21 residues. The CDR3 here is CASGSTRNHGLAGLSTDTQYF. CDR3 nucleotides: TGTGCTAGTGGTTCAACCCGAAACCATGGACTAGCGGGGCTAAGCACAGATACGCAGTATTTT.

The CDR3 reads CASSLGPQDRDTSYEQYF. As DNA, the CDR3 is TGCGCCAGCAGCTTGGGCCCCCAAGACCGGGACACGTCGTACGAGCAGTACTTC. This chain uses TRBV5-1 with TRBJ2-7; D possibly corresponds to TRBD1 (6 bases). Trimming cost V 0 bases and J 4 bases, with 23 bases left between them. Per the germline V gene, CDR1 is SGHRS and CDR2 is YFSETQ. CDR3 length equals 18 residues.

This clone was found a few times. The CDR3 is CAISDSEQGALNTEAFF. For the CDR3, the DNA is TGTGCCATCAGTGACTCAGAACAGGGGGCCTTGAACACTGAAGCTTTCTTT. The rearrangement uses TRBV10-3 and TRBJ1-1; 9 bases are a match to TRBD1. CDR1 and CDR2 from the germline V gene are ENHRY and SYGVKD. J gave up 0 bases and V 3 bases, and 8 bases lay outside the gene matches. This CDR3 is built from 17 residues.

The rearrangement links TRBV25-1 to TRBJ1-2; D is unresolved. The CDR3 is 14 amino acids. In germline, CDR1 is MGHDK, CDR2 SYGVNS. V was pared by 1 base and J by 5 bases, with 11 bases between. The CDR3 DNA reads TGTGCCAGCAGTGAATTAGGGAGGGAATATGGCTACACCTTC. Its translation is CASSELGREYGYTF.

This clone was found many times. The chain combines TRBV29-1 with TRBJ1-1; TRBD1 is a possible D gene (5 bases). CDR1 and CDR2 (germline): SQVTM, ANQGSEA. The V end was cut by 5 bases, the J end by 1 base, with 14 bases between. This CDR3 has 14 amino acids. In nucleotides, the CDR3 is TGCAGCGTTACGGGGCAACGGGGGAACACTGAAGCTTTCTTT. Its protein product is CSVTGQRGNTEAFF. Using reference TRBV29-1 and TRBJ1-1 for the parts outside the CDR3, the full variable domain is SAVISQKPSRDICQRGTSLTIQCQVDSQVTMMFWYRQQPGQSLTLIATANQGSEATYESGFVIDKFPISRPNLTFSTLTVSNMSPEDSSIYLCSVTGQRGNTEAFFGQGTRLTVV.

This clone was recorded many times. This chain uses TRBV3-1 with TRBJ2-2; 14 nucleotides agree with TRBD2. V trimming: 1 base; J trimming: 4 bases; junction bases outside the gene matches: 8. Germline CDR1 reads LGHDT; CDR2 reads YNNKEL (reference sequence). This CDR3 comprises 19 residues. The DNA for the CDR3 is TGTGCCAGCAGCCAAGTAAGACTAGCGGGAGGGCCTCGCACCGGGGAGCTGTTTTTT. The encoded protein is CASSQVRLAGGPRTGELFF.